Below, 18 T cell receptor beta chains from the same sample are listed, as sequenced in a study of shared clonotypes between healthy human individuals. The data were produced by immunoSEQ multiplex PCR, yet TCRdb's version contains in-frame clones alone and is incomplete. The sample has about 1.1 million clones; approximately 80% are singletons. What was sequenced was memory CD4+ T cells from PBMCs. Subset meaning: CD45RA-negative fraction. The receptors come from a man aged 18 to 30 in good health. Some clones in this sample may be carry-over from other donors' samples.

CDR3 region: CASSALAYEQYF. The CDR3 DNA reads as TGTGCCAGCAGTGCCCTGGCCTACGAGCAGTACTTC. This rearrangement joins TRBV2 to TRBJ2-7; D is unclear. V lost 4 bases to trimming and J lost 2 bases, with 6 bases between them. Germline lookup yields CDR1 SNHLY and CDR2 FYNNEI. CDR3 length: 12 residues.

For this clone: Other DNA sequences of this sample code for an identical CDR3. The chain joins TRBV5-4 to TRBJ1-3; D gene ambiguous. The CDR3 is 15 amino acids. V was shortened by 3 bases and J by 0 bases, with 10 bases between the two germline ends. The germline V gene has CDR1 SGHNT and CDR2 YYREEE (reference sequence). This chain's CDR3 is CASSSGRDSGNTIYF. CDR3 coding DNA: TGTGCCAGCAGCTCCGGACGGGACTCTGGAAACACCATATATTTT.

This clone was detected a few times. V gene TRBV29-1 combines with J gene TRBJ1-4; a possible D gene is TRBD1 (5 bases). V was pared by 7 bases and J by 8 bases, with 17 bases between. The CDR3 is 13 amino acids. The germline CDR1 and CDR2 sequences are SQVTM and ANQGSEA. CDR3 nucleotides: TGCAGCGGACTGGAAGGGGCGGGGGAAAAACTGTTTTTT. Translated: CSGLEGAGEKLFF.

The chain has TRBV7-8 and TRBJ2-7; D may be TRBD1 or TRBD2 (7 bases each). This CDR3 is built from 17 residues. The ends were cut back, 5 bases at V and 5 bases at J, with 25 bases in the middle. The germline V gene has CDR1 SGHVS and CDR2 FQNEAQ. The DNA for the CDR3 is TGTGCCAGCAGCCCCATTAACGGCGACAGGGCGGGGGACGAGCAGTACTTC. It translates to CASSPINGDRAGDEQYF.

As concerns this clone: Other nucleotide sequences from this sample produce the same CDR3. The chain carries TRBV28 and TRBJ2-5; D is perhaps TRBD2 (5 bases). In germline, CDR1 is MDHEN, CDR2 SYDVKM. The germline V and J ends were trimmed by 2 bases and 5 bases, with 9 bases remaining between them. CDR3 length: 13 residues. CDR3 residues: CASSLGSQETQYF. CDR3 nucleotides: TGTGCCAGCAGTTTAGGGAGTCAGGAGACCCAGTACTTC.

CDR3 protein: CASSSARGAETQYF. The CDR3 DNA reads TGTGCCAGCAGCTCGGCGCGAGGAGCAGAGACCCAGTACTTC. The chain is built from TRBV5-4 and TRBJ2-5; D is unresolved. The CDR3 runs to 14 residues. The germline gives CDR1 SGHNT, CDR2 YYREEE (reference sequence). Trimming removed 3 bases from V and 4 bases from J, with 13 bases in between.

This chain uses TRBV7-2 with TRBJ2-3; 7 nucleotides align to TRBD2. V was pared by 3 bases and J by 1 base, with 10 bases of the junction left unmatched. This CDR3 is 17 amino acids long. The germline V gene has CDR1 SGHTA and CDR2 FQGNSA. The CDR3 DNA reads as TGTGCCAGCAGCTTTTCGTTTGGGGCGGGAGGCACAGATACGCAGTATTTT. Protein: CASSFSFGAGGTDTQYF.

The sample holds one count of this clone. V usage is TRBV28 and J usage is TRBJ2-1; 8 nucleotides align to TRBD2. V lost 5 bases to trimming and J lost 4 bases; unmatched junction nucleotides: 7. Germline V gene sequence: CDR1 MDHEN, CDR2 SYDVKM. The CDR3 totals 15 residues. CDR3 region: CASSQFAGGYNEQFF. The CDR3 bases are TGTGCCAGCAGTCAGTTTGCGGGAGGATACAATGAGCAGTTCTTC.

The chain couples TRBV5-1 to TRBJ1-2, with a weak D call TRBD1 (6 bases). V was cut by 4 bases and J by 1 base, with 14 bases left in between. From germline, CDR1 is SGHRS and CDR2 YFSETQ. The CDR3 loop spans 15 amino acids. The CDR3 DNA reads as TGCGCCAGCAGCCCCGGACAGAAATTTAACTATGGCTACACCTTC. It is translated as CASSPGQKFNYGYTF.

In this sample, this clone turned up a few times. V and J are TRBV11-2 and TRBJ2-3, with D tentatively TRBD1 (5 bases). Trimming cost V 6 bases and J 2 bases, with 15 bases left between them. The germline V gene encodes CDR1 SGHAT and CDR2 FQNNGV. The CDR3 length is 15 residues. This chain's CDR3 is CASSKYRQITDTQYF. In DNA, the CDR3 is TGTGCCAGCAGTAAATACAGGCAGATCACAGATACGCAGTATTTT.

J is TRBJ2-7 and V is TRBV19, with TRBD1 as a possible D gene (5 bases). Germline V lookup: CDR1 LNHDA, CDR2 SQIVND (reference sequence). The V and J ends lost 8 bases and 3 bases respectively, with 8 bases between them. The CDR3 extends over 11 amino acids. CDR3 DNA sequence: TGTGCCAGTGCAGACAGCTACGAGCAGTACTTC. It yields the protein CASADSYEQYF.

The chain couples TRBV5-4 to TRBJ2-5; D tentatively reads TRBD1 or TRBD2 (5 bases each). CDR3 length: 17 residues. Per the germline V gene, CDR1 is SGHNT and CDR2 is YYREEE (reference sequence). Trimming removed 0 bases from V and 1 base from J, with 16 bases in between. The CDR3 coding sequence is TGTGCCAGCAGCTTGGTGGGGGATAGACAGATCCAAGAGACCCAGTACTTC. Translating it yields CASSLVGDRQIQETQYF.

The chain links TRBV9 to TRBJ2-2; 15 nucleotides line up with TRBD2. Trimming removed 4 bases from V and 4 bases from J; junction bases left unmatched: 8. The CDR3 loop spans 18 amino acids. Germline-derived CDR1 and CDR2 are SGDLS and YYNGEE. DNA for the CDR3: TGTGCCAGCAGCATTGGACTAGCGGGAGGGCCGGGCACCGGGGAGCTGTTTTTT. Its translation: CASSIGLAGGPGTGELFF.

The sample holds a few counts of this clone. The chain employs TRBV5-1 and TRBJ2-3; D is uncertain. Trimming removed 0 bases from V and 0 bases from J, with 11 bases in between. The germline V gene has CDR1 SGHRS and CDR2 YFSETQ. The CDR3 length is 16 residues. CDR3 nucleotide sequence: TGCGCCAGCAGCTTGGAGGCCCTTCATAGCACAGATACGCAGTATTTT. Its translation: CASSLEALHSTDTQYF.

The chain uses TRBV27 and TRBJ2-5; 7 positions match TRBD1. Trimming cost V 3 bases and J 4 bases; bases outside gene matches: 23. CDR1 and CDR2 (germline): MNHEY, SMNVEV (reference sequence). CDR3 length: 20 amino acids. This chain's CDR3 is CASSFSGARGLWEPRETQYF. CDR3 coding DNA: TGTGCCAGCAGTTTCTCCGGGGCGAGGGGGCTGTGGGAACCAAGAGAGACCCAGTACTTC.

This clone appeared a single time. This chain links TRBV5-6 with TRBJ1-2, with a tentative D call TRBD1 (6 bases). CDR1 is SGHDT, CDR2 YYEEEE, per germline. V lost 4 bases and J lost 14, with 24 bases in between. The CDR3 spans 14 residues. In DNA form, the CDR3 reads TGTGCCAGCAGCCTGGGGGTAACAGGGAGCCCCTTTACCTTC. Protein sequence: CASSLGVTGSPFTF.

Details on this clone: A much bigger clone sits one base away, suggesting this may be a read error. The chain recombines TRBV7-7 with TRBJ2-5; TRBD2 matches 8 bases. The CDR3 sequence is 14 residues long. V was clipped by 2 bases and J by 5 bases; unmatched bases: 4. Germline lookup yields CDR1 SSHAT and CDR2 FNYEAQ (reference sequence). CDR3 protein: CASSLQGGRETQYF. The CDR3 DNA is TGTGCCAGCAGCTTACAGGGCGGGAGGGAGACCCAGTACTTC. Together with reference TRBV7-7 and TRBJ2-5, the CDR3 gives the full variable domain: GAGVSQSPRYKVTKRGQDVTLRCDPISSHATLYWYQQALGQGPEFLTYFNYEAQPDKSGLPSDRFSAERPEGSISTLTIQRTEQRDSAMYRCASSLQGGRETQYFGPGTRLLVL.

V usage is TRBV7-3 and J usage is TRBJ2-1; tentatively, D is TRBD2 (5 bases). V was cut by 1 base and J by 4 bases, with 8 bases left in between. Germline V gene data show CDR1 as SGHTA and CDR2 as FQGTGA. The CDR3 loop spans 14 amino acids. The CDR3 region is CASSLSGWYNEQFF. DNA for the CDR3: TGTGCCAGCAGCTTAAGCGGGTGGTACAATGAGCAGTTCTTC.